A selection of T cell receptor beta chains follows, all from one sample in a study of human T cells and chemical hapten exposure. TCRdb reprocessed the RACE reads with MiXCR, giving one entry per CDR3 protein. Among about 400,000 distinct CDR3 sequences listed, around 6% were seen once. The sample here was whole blood, taken in connection with sensitization to the hapten diphenylcyclopropenone (DPC). The receptor set was obtained from a woman younger than 30 with alopecia areata. Some clones in this sample may be carry-over from other donors' samples. Both conserved end residues are part of each CDR3. D genes are given only for firm matches. The size field is filled for only some rows; it gives once, few, many or a size class.

abundance: -; d_gene: TRBD2; v_gene: TRBV7-2; j_gene: TRBJ2-7; CDR3aa: CASSLRRGGPLGEQYF; CDR3nt: TGTGCCAGCAGCTTAAGGCGGGGGGGCCCCTTGGGCGAGCAGTACTTC
abundance: few; d_gene: -; v_gene: TRBV6-6; j_gene: TRBJ2-3; CDR3aa: CASSFRTEGSTDTQYF; CDR3nt: TGTGCCAGCAGTTTCCGGACAGAGGGAAGCACAGATACGCAGTATTTT
abundance: few; d_gene: TRBD1; v_gene: TRBV12-3/TRBV12-4; j_gene: TRBJ2-1; CDR3aa: CASSGGQSNGNEQFF; CDR3nt: TGTGCCAGCAGTGGGGGACAGTCAAATGGAAATGAGCAGTTCTTC
abundance: few; d_gene: TRBD2; v_gene: TRBV20-1; j_gene: TRBJ2-3; CDR3aa: CSARDSRRSGESDTQYF; CDR3nt: TGCAGTGCTAGAGATAGCCGCCGGAGCGGGGAGTCAGATACGCAGTATTTT
abundance: many; d_gene: TRBD1; v_gene: TRBV25-1; j_gene: TRBJ2-2; CDR3aa: CASQSGTGLPVGELFF; CDR3nt: TGTGCCAGCCAGTCCGGGACAGGGCTCCCCGTTGGGGAGCTGTTTTTT
abundance: -; d_gene: -; v_gene: TRBV4-3; j_gene: TRBJ1-1; CDR3aa: CASSQAGIATEAFF; CDR3nt: TGCGCCAGCAGCCAAGCCGGGATAGCCACTGAAGCTTTCTTT
abundance: -; d_gene: TRBD2; v_gene: TRBV4-2; j_gene: TRBJ2-2; CDR3aa: CASSPLAGGQGGGELFF; CDR3nt: TGTGCCAGCAGCCCTCTAGCGGGGGGGCAAGGAGGCGGGGAGCTGTTTTTT
abundance: many; d_gene: -; v_gene: TRBV4-2; j_gene: TRBJ1-1; CDR3aa: CASSRLSGATEAFF; CDR3nt: TGTGCCAGCAGCCGTCTATCGGGGGCGACTGAAGCTTTCTTT
abundance: -; d_gene: -; v_gene: TRBV6-2/TRBV6-3; j_gene: TRBJ1-1; CDR3aa: CASSGGTDRIGAFF; CDR3nt: TGTGCCAGCAGTGGAGGGACCGATCGAATCGGAGCTTTCTTT
abundance: -; d_gene: -; v_gene: TRBV6-5; j_gene: TRBJ2-3; CDR3aa: CASSSVDFRTDTQYF; CDR3nt: TGTGCCAGCAGTTCTGTGGATTTCCGCACAGATACGCAGTATTTT
abundance: many; d_gene: TRBD1; v_gene: TRBV12-3/TRBV12-4; j_gene: TRBJ1-4; CDR3aa: CASSLGQGYEKLFF; CDR3nt: TGTGCCAGCAGTTTAGGACAGGGGTACGAAAAACTGTTTTTT
abundance: many; d_gene: TRBD1; v_gene: TRBV28; j_gene: TRBJ1-3; CDR3aa: CASSTPTGGSGNTIYF; CDR3nt: TGTGCCAGCAGTACCCCGACAGGGGGATCTGGAAACACCATATATTTT
abundance: many; d_gene: -; v_gene: TRBV12-3/TRBV12-4; j_gene: TRBJ2-3; CDR3aa: CASSPSAGEADTQYF; CDR3nt: TGTGCCAGCAGTCCCTCGGCAGGGGAAGCAGATACGCAGTATTTT
abundance: many; d_gene: -; v_gene: TRBV25-1; j_gene: TRBJ1-5; CDR3aa: CASSSSTHQPQHF; CDR3nt: TGTGCCAGCAGTAGTAGCACCCATCAGCCCCAGCATTTT
abundance: -; d_gene: -; v_gene: TRBV7-9; j_gene: TRBJ1-2; CDR3aa: CASSLGGGAGYTF; CDR3nt: TGTGCCAGCAGCTTAGGGGGAGGGGCTGGCTACACCTTC
abundance: -; d_gene: -; v_gene: TRBV7-2; j_gene: TRBJ1-3; CDR3aa: CASSSTPGRGKDTIYF; CDR3nt: TGTGCCAGCAGCTCGACCCCGGGCCGGGGTAAGGACACCATATATTTT
abundance: -; d_gene: -; v_gene: TRBV6-2/TRBV6-3; j_gene: TRBJ2-2; CDR3aa: CASSFPQGPSNTGELFF; CDR3nt: TGTGCCAGCAGTTTCCCCCAGGGGCCCTCGAACACCGGGGAGCTGTTTTTT
abundance: many; d_gene: -; v_gene: TRBV9; j_gene: TRBJ1-6; CDR3aa: CASSRSSGAGLENSPLHF; CDR3nt: TGTGCCAGCAGTAGGTCCTCTGGGGCAGGGCTGGAGAATTCACCCCTCCACTTT
abundance: few; d_gene: -; v_gene: TRBV12-3/TRBV12-4; j_gene: TRBJ1-2; CDR3aa: CASSVDRSYGYTF; CDR3nt: TGTGCCAGCAGCGTCGACAGGAGTTATGGCTACACCTTC
abundance: -; d_gene: TRBD2; v_gene: TRBV20-1; j_gene: TRBJ2-3; CDR3aa: CSALTGTSVIASTDTQYF; CDR3nt: TGCAGTGCTCTAACCGGGACTAGCGTCATAGCTAGCACAGATACGCAGTATTTT
abundance: -; d_gene: -; v_gene: TRBV12-3/TRBV12-4; j_gene: TRBJ2-3; CDR3aa: CASTKQEWDTQYF; CDR3nt: TGTGCCAGCACTAAACAAGAGTGGGATACGCAGTATTTT
abundance: -; d_gene: -; v_gene: TRBV3-1; j_gene: TRBJ1-1; CDR3aa: CASSQAPLGSDTEAFF; CDR3nt: TGTGCCAGCAGCCAAGCCCCCTTGGGGTCGGACACTGAAGCTTTCTTT
abundance: few; d_gene: TRBD2; v_gene: TRBV7-9; j_gene: TRBJ2-7; CDR3aa: CASSRLAGGKPAYEQYF; CDR3nt: TGTGCCAGCAGCAGACTAGCGGGGGGAAAACCAGCCTACGAGCAGTACTTC
abundance: few; d_gene: -; v_gene: TRBV7-8; j_gene: TRBJ1-6; CDR3aa: CASSLVVHNSPLHF; CDR3nt: TGTGCCAGCAGCTTAGTAGTCCATAATTCACCCCTCCACTTT
abundance: few; d_gene: -; v_gene: TRBV5-1; j_gene: TRBJ2-5; CDR3aa: CASSLRDFQETQYF; CDR3nt: TGCGCCAGCAGCTTACGGGACTTCCAAGAGACCCAGTACTTC
abundance: -; d_gene: -; v_gene: TRBV18; j_gene: TRBJ1-5; CDR3aa: CASSLGWGAHQPQHF; CDR3nt: TGTGCCAGCTCACTGGGGTGGGGGGCGCATCAGCCCCAGCATTTT
abundance: -; d_gene: -; v_gene: TRBV12-3/TRBV12-4; j_gene: TRBJ1-5; CDR3aa: CASSLVYRANQPQHF; CDR3nt: TGTGCCAGCAGTTTAGTATACAGGGCCAATCAGCCCCAGCATTTT
abundance: many; d_gene: TRBD1; v_gene: TRBV12-3/TRBV12-4; j_gene: TRBJ1-1; CDR3aa: CASSRTGGVTEAFF; CDR3nt: TGTGCCAGCAGCCGGACAGGGGGGGTCACTGAAGCTTTCTTT
abundance: -; d_gene: TRBD2; v_gene: TRBV10-3; j_gene: TRBJ2-5; CDR3aa: CAISRTSGGQETQYF; CDR3nt: TGTGCCATCAGTCGGACTAGCGGGGGACAAGAGACCCAGTACTTC
abundance: many; d_gene: -; v_gene: TRBV28; j_gene: TRBJ2-7; CDR3aa: CASARLMAEQYF; CDR3nt: TGTGCCAGCGCCCGTCTCATGGCCGAGCAGTACTTC
abundance: few; d_gene: -; v_gene: TRBV7-2; j_gene: TRBJ1-3; CDR3aa: CASSLRGNSGNTIYF; CDR3nt: TGTGCCAGCAGCTTAAGGGGAAACTCTGGAAACACCATATATTTT
abundance: many; d_gene: TRBD1; v_gene: TRBV12-3/TRBV12-4; j_gene: TRBJ1-1; CDR3aa: CASSYRGRDTEAFF; CDR3nt: TGTGCCAGCAGTTACAGGGGGCGCGACACTGAAGCTTTCTTT